This T cell receptor beta chain was profiled in a study of blood T cells in healthy people across ages. Findings of the study overall: Age brought a roughly linear fall in TCR beta diversity measured per million T cells. Diversity was estimated from one million T cells, and these estimates were considered underestimates.

This clonotype was seen a handful of times. The antigen remains undetermined. Then a second PCR, running roughly 7 to 11 cycles, was carried out with a sample-barcoded 5' primer and a J-beta primer mix. TCRdb re-derived calls from the 5' RACE reads in MiXCR, one entry per CDR3 protein. The table shows 720,000 or so distinct CDR3 sequences, with 40% to 45% occurring only once. Each donor was a healthy Caucasian individual from Russia, aged about 6 to 100. Peripheral blood from each donor was collected in a volume of approximately 9.5 milliliters. V dropped 3 bases and J dropped 1; count of bases not matched to a gene: 10. This CDR3 contains 17 residues. CDR1 SGHRS and CDR2 YFSETQ come from the germline V gene.

The V gene is TRBV5-1, the J gene TRBJ2-5; 9 nucleotides align to TRBD2. This clonotype was sampled from an elderly man in good health. The sample consisted of blood. The CDR3 bases are TGCGCCAGCAGCTCCGGAGGAGCGGGAGGTAGCCAAGAGACCCAGTACTTC. Protein sequence: CASSSGGAGGSQETQYF. Full variable domain (remainder filled in from reference TRBV5-1 and TRBJ2-5): KAGVTQTPRYLIKTRGQQVTLSCSPISGHRSVSWYQQTPGQGLQFLFEYFSETQRNKGNFPGRFSGRQFSNSRSEMNVSTLELGDSALYLCASSSGGAGGSQETQYFGPGTRLLVL.